This TCR beta chain was obtained from a study of T-cell memory formation after mild COVID-19. Across the whole study: Largely donor-specific sequence clusters came from a couple of donors. Study-wide points: Pre-infection memory contained some responding clones, which suggested that cross-reactive memory had joined. Day 15 to 85 contracting clones showed balanced CD4/CD8; day 15 to 37 expanders favored CD4+.

TCRdb reprocessed the 5' RACE reads via MiXCR and lists one record per CDR3 protein. The sample shows more than 400,000 distinct CDR3 sequences, roughly 18% of them seen only once. J gave up 4 bases and V 6 bases, and 11 bases lay outside the gene matches. Looked up from germline, CDR1 is MNHEY and CDR2 is SVGAGI. CDR3 size: 16 residues. Concerning this clonotype: No antigen is known for it.

The clonotype comes from an adult woman who had mild COVID-19 (a few samples of this study predate the infection). Cell type and time point are not known. The chain couples TRBV6-5 to TRBJ2-3, with TRBD1 matching 9 bases. Sequencing was done on a sample of PBMCs or a T cell subset sorted from them (not recorded which). The chain's CDR3 is CASRTTGGAQPDTQYF. CDR3 coding DNA: TGTGCCAGCAGGACCACAGGGGGCGCCCAACCAGATACGCAGTATTTT.